The clone carrying this T cell receptor beta chain occurred a few times. One entry per CDR3 protein, called by TCRdb with MiXCR from the RT-PCR reads. The data show more than 600,000 distinct CDR3 sequences, 13% to 15% seen once. CDR3 length: 14 residues. Germline loops: CDR1 LGHNA, CDR2 YSLEER. V shed 4 bases and J 4 bases; nucleotides not matched to a gene: 6. The receptor comes from a female donor in good health, serving as a healthy control. The chain couples TRBV4-3 to TRBJ2-5, with TRBD2 matching over 7 bases. The sample taken for sequencing was memory CD4+ T cells from blood. In nucleotides, the CDR3 is TGCGCCAGCAGCCTTGTCGGGGGGAGAGAGACCCAGTACTTC. It is translated as CASSLVGGRETQYF.